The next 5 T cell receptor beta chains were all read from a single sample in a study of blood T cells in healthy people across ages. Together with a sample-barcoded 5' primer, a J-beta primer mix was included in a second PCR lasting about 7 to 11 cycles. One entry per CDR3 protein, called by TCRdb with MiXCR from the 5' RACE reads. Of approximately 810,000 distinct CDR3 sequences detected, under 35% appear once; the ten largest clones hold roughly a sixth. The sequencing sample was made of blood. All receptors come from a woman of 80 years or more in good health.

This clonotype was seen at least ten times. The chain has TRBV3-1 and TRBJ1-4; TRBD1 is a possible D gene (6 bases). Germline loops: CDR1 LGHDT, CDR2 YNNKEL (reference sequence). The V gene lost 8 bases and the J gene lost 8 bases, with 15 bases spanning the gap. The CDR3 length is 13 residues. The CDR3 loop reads CASCPGAEEKLFF. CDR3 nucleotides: TGTGCCAGCTGTCCGGGGGCGGAAGAAAAACTGTTTTTT.

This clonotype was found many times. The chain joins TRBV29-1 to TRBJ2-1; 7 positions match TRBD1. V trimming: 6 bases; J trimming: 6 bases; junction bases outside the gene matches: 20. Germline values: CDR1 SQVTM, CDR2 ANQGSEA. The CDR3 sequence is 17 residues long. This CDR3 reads CSVGTVALWGVGNEQFF. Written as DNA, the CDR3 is TGCAGCGTCGGGACAGTTGCACTATGGGGCGTTGGCAATGAGCAGTTCTTC.

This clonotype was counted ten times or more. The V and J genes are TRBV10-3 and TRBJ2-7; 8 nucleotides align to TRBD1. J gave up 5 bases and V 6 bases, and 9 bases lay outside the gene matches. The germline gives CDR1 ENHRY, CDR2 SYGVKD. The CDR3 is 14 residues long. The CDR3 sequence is CAIRPRDRPHEQYF. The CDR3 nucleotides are TGTGCCATCAGGCCCAGGGACAGGCCACACGAGCAGTACTTC.

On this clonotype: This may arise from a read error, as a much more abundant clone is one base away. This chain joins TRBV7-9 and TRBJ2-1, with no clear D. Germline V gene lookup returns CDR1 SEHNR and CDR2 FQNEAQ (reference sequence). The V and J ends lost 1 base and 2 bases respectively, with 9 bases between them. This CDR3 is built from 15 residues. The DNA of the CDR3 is TGTGCCAGCAGCTTAGAGTGGCGCCCCTACAATGAGCAGTTCTTC. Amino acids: CASSLEWRPYNEQFF.

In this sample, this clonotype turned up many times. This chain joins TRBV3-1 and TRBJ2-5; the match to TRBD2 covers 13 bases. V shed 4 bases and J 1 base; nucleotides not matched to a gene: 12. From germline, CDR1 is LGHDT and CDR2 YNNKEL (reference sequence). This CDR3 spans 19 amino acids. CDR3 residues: CASSPLTRGLAGRQETQYF. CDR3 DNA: TGTGCCAGCAGCCCCCTTACACGGGGACTAGCGGGGCGCCAAGAGACCCAGTACTTC.